This TCR beta chain was sequenced during a study of T cell repertoires in cytomegalovirus infection. As for the study in general: CMV epitopes, recently identified HLA-C-restricted and well-studied HLA-B-restricted, were used. Indications came from public TCR beta signatures; they pointed to CMV infection and to a matching HLA type. Findings and caveats of the study: Cumulative public TCR beta family frequency identified CMV carriers with the relevant HLA. Dominant in the ex vivo response were TCR beta clonotypes restricted by HLA-C and specific for CMV.

On this clonotype: Its target is not known.

The length of the CDR3 is 12 residues. Trimming shortened V by 10 bases and J by 0 bases, and 9 bases separated the two germline ends. CDR1 is MNHNY and CDR2 is SVGAGI in the germline V gene (reference sequence). From the reads, TCRdb called clonotypes with MiXCR, one entry per CDR3 protein. Of about 890,000 distinct CDR3 sequences in the sample, roughly 30% were seen once. This chain connects TRBV6-6 to TRBJ1-1; no firm D call. This sample comprised cultured CD8+ T cells from PBMCs, obtained from culture after CMV antigen stimulation. This TCR derives from a human donor in good health (CMV status not recorded). Some clones in this sample may be carry-over from other donors' samples. The chain's CDR3 is CATAPMNTEAFF. The CDR3, as DNA: TGTGCCACCGCTCCGATGAACACTGAAGCTTTCTTT.